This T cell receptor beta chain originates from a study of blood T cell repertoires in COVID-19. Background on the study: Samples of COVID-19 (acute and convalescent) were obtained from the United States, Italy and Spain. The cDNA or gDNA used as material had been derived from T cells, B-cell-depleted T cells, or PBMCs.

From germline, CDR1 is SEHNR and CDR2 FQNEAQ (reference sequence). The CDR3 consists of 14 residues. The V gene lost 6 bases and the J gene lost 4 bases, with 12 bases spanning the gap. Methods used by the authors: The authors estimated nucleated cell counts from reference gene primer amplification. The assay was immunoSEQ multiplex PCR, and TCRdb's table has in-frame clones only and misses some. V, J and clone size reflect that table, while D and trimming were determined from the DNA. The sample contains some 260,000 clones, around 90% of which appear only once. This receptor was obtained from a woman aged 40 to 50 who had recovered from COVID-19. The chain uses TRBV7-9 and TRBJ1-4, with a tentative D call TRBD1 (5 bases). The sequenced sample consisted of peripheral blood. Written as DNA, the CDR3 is TGTGCCAGCAGTTTTGACAGCTATAATGAAAAACTGTTTTTT. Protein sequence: CASSFDSYNEKLFF.